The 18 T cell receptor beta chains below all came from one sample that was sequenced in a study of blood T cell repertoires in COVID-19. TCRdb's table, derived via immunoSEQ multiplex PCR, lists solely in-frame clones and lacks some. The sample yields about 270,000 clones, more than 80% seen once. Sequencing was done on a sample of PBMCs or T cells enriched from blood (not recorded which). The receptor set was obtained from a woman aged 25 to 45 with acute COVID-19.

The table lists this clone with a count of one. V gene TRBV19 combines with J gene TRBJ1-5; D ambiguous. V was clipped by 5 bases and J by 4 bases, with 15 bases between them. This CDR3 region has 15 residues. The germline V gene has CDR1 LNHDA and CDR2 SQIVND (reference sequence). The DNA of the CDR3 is TGTGCCAGTAGTCAACTAGAGAATAAGAATCAGCCCCAGCATTTT. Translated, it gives CASSQLENKNQPQHF.

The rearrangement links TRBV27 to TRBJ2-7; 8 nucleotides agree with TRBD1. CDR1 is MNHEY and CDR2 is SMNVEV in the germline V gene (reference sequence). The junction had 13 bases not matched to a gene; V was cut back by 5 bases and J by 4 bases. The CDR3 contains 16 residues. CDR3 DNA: TGTGCCAGCAGTCCGTACAACGGACAGGGCATGTACGAGCAGTACTTC. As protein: CASSPYNGQGMYEQYF.

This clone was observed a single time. The CDR3 spells CAIREGTMNTGELFF. CDR3 nucleotide sequence: TGTGCCATCCGGGAAGGGACAATGAACACCGGGGAGCTGTTTTTT. The rearrangement joins TRBV10-3 to TRBJ2-2; D perhaps matches TRBD1 (6 bases). Trimming left V 8 bases short and J 1 base short, with 14 bases between. This CDR3 contains 15 residues. Germline CDR1 reads ENHRY; CDR2 reads SYGVKD.

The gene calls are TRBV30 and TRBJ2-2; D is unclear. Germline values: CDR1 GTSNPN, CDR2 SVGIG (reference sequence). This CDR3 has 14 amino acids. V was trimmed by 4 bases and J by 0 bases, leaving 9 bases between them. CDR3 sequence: CAWIRQTNTGELFF. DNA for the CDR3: TGTGCCTGGATCAGGCAGACGAACACCGGGGAGCTGTTTTTT.

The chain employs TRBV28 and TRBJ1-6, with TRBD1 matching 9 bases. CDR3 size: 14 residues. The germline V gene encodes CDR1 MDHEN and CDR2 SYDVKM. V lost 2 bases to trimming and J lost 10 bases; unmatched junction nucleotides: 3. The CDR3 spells CASSLGQGMSPLHF. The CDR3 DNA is TGTGCCAGCAGTTTAGGACAGGGGATGTCACCCCTCCACTTT.

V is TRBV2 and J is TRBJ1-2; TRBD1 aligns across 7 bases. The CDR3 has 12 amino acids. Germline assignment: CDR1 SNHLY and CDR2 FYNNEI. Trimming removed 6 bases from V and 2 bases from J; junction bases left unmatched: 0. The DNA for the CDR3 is TGTGCCAGCAGGGGACAGAACTATGGCTACACCTTC. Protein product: CASRGQNYGYTF.

CDR3 sequence: CASSRGGYEQYF. The DNA for the CDR3 is TGTGCCAGCAGCCGAGGCGGATACGAGCAGTACTTC. This chain joins TRBV7-2 and TRBJ2-7; no definite D call. CDR1 is SGHTA, CDR2 FQGNSA, per germline. This CDR3 region has 12 residues. V was shortened by 5 bases and J by 4 bases, with 9 bases between the two germline ends.

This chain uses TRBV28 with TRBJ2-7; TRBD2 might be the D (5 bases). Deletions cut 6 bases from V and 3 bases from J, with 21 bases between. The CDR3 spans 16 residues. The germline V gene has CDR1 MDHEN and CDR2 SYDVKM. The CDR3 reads CASRSTRAGANYEQYF. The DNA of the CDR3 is TGTGCCAGCAGATCCACTAGGGCCGGAGCTAACTACGAGCAGTACTTC.

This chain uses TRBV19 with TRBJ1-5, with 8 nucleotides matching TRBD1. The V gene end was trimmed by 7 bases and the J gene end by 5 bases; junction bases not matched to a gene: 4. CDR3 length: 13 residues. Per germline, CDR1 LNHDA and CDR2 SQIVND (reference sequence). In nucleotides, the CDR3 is TGTGCCAGTAACGACAGGGGTCATCAGCCCCAGCATTTT. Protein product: CASNDRGHQPQHF.

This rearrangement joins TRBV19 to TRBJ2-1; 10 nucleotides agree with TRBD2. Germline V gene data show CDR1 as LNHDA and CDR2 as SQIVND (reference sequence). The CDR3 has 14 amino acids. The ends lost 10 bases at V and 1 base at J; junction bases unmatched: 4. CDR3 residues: CATASGSSYNEQFF. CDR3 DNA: TGTGCCACGGCTAGCGGGAGTTCCTACAATGAGCAGTTCTTC.

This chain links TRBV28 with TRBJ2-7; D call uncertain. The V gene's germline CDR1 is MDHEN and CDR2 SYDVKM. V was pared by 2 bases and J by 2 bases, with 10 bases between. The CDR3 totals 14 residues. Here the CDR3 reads CASSLDESPYEQYF. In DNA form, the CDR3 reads TGTGCCAGCAGTTTAGATGAGAGCCCCTACGAGCAGTACTTC.

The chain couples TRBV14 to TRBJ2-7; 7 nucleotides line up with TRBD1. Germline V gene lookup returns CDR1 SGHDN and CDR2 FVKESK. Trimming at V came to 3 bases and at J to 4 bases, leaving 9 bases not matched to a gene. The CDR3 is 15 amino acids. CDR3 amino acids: CASSQAGDRNYEQYF. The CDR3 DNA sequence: TGTGCCAGCAGCCAGGCCGGGGACAGAAATTACGAGCAGTACTTC.

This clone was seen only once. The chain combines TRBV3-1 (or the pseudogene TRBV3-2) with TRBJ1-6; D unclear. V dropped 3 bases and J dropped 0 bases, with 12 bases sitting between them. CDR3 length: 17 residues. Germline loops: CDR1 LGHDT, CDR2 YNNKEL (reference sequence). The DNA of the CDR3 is TGTGCCAGCAGCCAGGTTTTGGGGAGCTCCTATAATTCACCCCTCCACTTT. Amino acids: CASSQVLGSSYNSPLHF.

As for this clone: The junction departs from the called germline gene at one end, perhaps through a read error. CDR3 amino acids: CARSGGPGGGQFF. The CDR3 coding sequence is TGCGCCCGCAGCGGGGGACCGGGAGGGGGTCAGTTCTTC. J is TRBJ2-1 and V is TRBV5-1, with 8 bases lining up with TRBD2. The CDR3 is 13 amino acids. Looked up from germline, CDR1 is SGHRS and CDR2 is YFSETQ.

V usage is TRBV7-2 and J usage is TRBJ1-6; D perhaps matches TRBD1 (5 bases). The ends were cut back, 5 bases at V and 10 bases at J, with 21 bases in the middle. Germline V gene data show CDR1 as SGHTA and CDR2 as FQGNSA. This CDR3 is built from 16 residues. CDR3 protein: CASSRTQVQGASPLHF. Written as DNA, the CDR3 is TGTGCCAGCAGCCGCACCCAGGTGCAGGGCGCATCACCCCTCCACTTT.

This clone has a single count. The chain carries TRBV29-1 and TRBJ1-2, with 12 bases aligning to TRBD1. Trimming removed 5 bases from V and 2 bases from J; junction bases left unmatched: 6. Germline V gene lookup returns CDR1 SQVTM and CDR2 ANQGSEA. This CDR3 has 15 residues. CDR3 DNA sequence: TGCAGCGTTTCCGGGACAGGGGGCGGGAACTATGGCTACACCTTC. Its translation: CSVSGTGGGNYGYTF.

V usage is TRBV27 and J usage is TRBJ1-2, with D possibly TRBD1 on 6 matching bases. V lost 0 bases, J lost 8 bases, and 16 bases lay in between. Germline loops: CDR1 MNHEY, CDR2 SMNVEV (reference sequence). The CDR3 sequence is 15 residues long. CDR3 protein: CASSLSRGGVSGYTF. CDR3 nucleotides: TGTGCCAGCAGTTTATCCCGGGGGGGCGTAAGCGGCTACACCTTC.

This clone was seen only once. The DNA of the CDR3 is TGTGCCATCCTCGGGCAGGGAACAGATACGCAGTATTTT. Its translation: CAILGQGTDTQYF. V and J are TRBV2 and TRBJ2-3; D might be TRBD1 (5 bases). Per germline, CDR1 SNHLY and CDR2 FYNNEI. The CDR3 is made up of 13 amino acids. V lost 10 bases and J lost 3, with 14 bases in between.